This T cell receptor beta chain was documented in a study of post-analysis software for immune sequencing data. About the study: In terms of disease course, relapsing-remitting, secondary progressive and progressive-relapsing multiple sclerosis were included.

Per the germline V gene, CDR1 is SGHRS and CDR2 is YFSETQ. V was clipped by 6 bases and J by 2 bases; unmatched bases: 10. This CDR3 has 15 amino acids. The library was made from cDNA and included unique molecular identifiers. T cells numbering about 1 to 11 million yielded roughly 0.5 million cDNA molecules. MiXCR, applied by TCRdb to the PCR reads, yields one record per CDR3 protein. The data hold fewer than 700,000 distinct CDR3 sequences, with 44% observed a single time. General study points: Compared with controls, patients showed significantly lower normalized Chao1 diversity. TRBV segments more frequent in patients than in controls numbered five and included TRBV5-6, TRBV5-1 and TRBV20-1. F measure clustering grouped samples strongly by preparation batch.

This clonotype showed up just a few times. Its specificity is unknown. The sequence was collected from a girl between 10 and 17 years old with multiple sclerosis. The material sequenced was blood. The chain recombines TRBV5-1 with TRBJ2-5; TRBD1 matches 7 bases. CDR3: CASIASTGYQETQYF. The DNA for the CDR3 is TGCGCCAGCATTGCCTCGACAGGGTATCAAGAGACCCAGTACTTC.